These 30 T cell receptor beta chains were all obtained from the same sample, sequenced in a study of blood T cell repertoires in COVID-19 (dated by TCRdb to 2019 to 2021). Library creation used the immunoSEQ multiplex PCR assay. TCRdb re-hosts the immuneACCESS table, in-frame sequences only. Its copies lack some clones; in the studies checked, an unresolved V gene accounts for under half of them, and the cause for the rest is not known. The sample table shows around 300,000 clones, and roughly 80% are seen once. The ten largest make up 8.5% to 9.5% of the sample. Sequencing used peripheral blood. These receptors were collected from a woman in her 50s who had recovered from COVID-19.

This chain uses TRBV27 with TRBJ1-1; 10 bases match TRBD1. The trim removed 6 bases at V and 4 bases at J, leaving 2 bases unmatched. The CDR3 is made up of 13 amino acids. CDR1 is MNHEY and CDR2 is SMNVEV in the germline V gene (reference sequence). Here the CDR3 reads CASRWTGGTEAFF. CDR3 DNA: TGTGCCAGCAGGTGGACAGGGGGCACTGAAGCTTTCTTT.

The rearrangement links TRBV14 to TRBJ2-7; D perhaps matches TRBD1 (5 bases). Trimming took 2 bases from V and 5 from J, leaving 10 bases between them. This CDR3 contains 13 residues. In germline, CDR1 is SGHDN, CDR2 FVKESK. The CDR3 sequence: CASSQWAGHEQYF. CDR3 sequence (DNA): TGTGCCAGCAGCCAATGGGCAGGGCACGAGCAGTACTTC.

With respect to this clone: This clone may be a read error of a much larger clone one base away. This chain uses TRBV28 with TRBJ1-1; TRBD1 agrees at 9 bases. The CDR3 length is 14 residues. Germline CDR1 MDHEN, CDR2 SYDVKM. With 2 bases clipped from V and 5 bases from J, the junction kept 3 bases outside the gene matches. CDR3 DNA sequence: TGTGCCAGCAGTTTAGGGACAGGGTGGACTGAAGCTTTCTTT. Protein product: CASSLGTGWTEAFF.

The chain joins TRBV3-1 (or the pseudogene TRBV3-2) to TRBJ1-1, with unresolved D. CDR3 length: 15 amino acids. Germline values: CDR1 LGHDT, CDR2 YNNKEL (reference sequence). V gave up 2 bases and J gave up 0 bases, with 10 bases separating them. The CDR3 is CASSQRRRLNTEAFF. The CDR3 DNA sequence: TGTGCCAGCAGCCAAAGGCGGCGGTTGAACACTGAAGCTTTCTTT.

Written as DNA, the CDR3 is TGTGCCAGCAGCCCCGGCAGGTTCGTCCAGCAGTATTTT. Translating gives CASSPGRFVQQYF. The chain couples TRBV7-9 to TRBJ2-3, with unresolved D. The CDR3 is 13 residues long. Germline V CDR1 and CDR2: SEHNR, FQNEAQ (reference sequence). Trimming took 5 bases from V and 11 from J, leaving 17 bases between them.

V is TRBV28 and J is TRBJ2-1, with 11 bases identical to TRBD2. CDR3 size: 15 residues. V lost 4 bases to trimming and J lost 6 bases; unmatched junction nucleotides: 5. Germline V lookup: CDR1 MDHEN, CDR2 SYDVKM. DNA for the CDR3: TGTGCCAGCAGTTCCCTTAGCGGGAGGGGCAATGAGCAGTTCTTC. This encodes CASSSLSGRGNEQFF.

This rearrangement joins TRBV6-2 or TRBV6-3 to TRBJ2-7; 8 bases are shared with TRBD2. The V gene's germline CDR1 is MNHEY and CDR2 SVGEGT. This CDR3 is built from 17 residues. V lost 2 bases, J lost 3 bases, and 12 bases stayed unmatched. CDR3 nucleotide sequence: TGTGCCAGCAGTTACGTAGCGGGAAGTCCGGGAAACTACGAGCAGTACTTC. It codes for CASSYVAGSPGNYEQYF.

Note on this clone: Additional DNA sequences in this sample encode the identical CDR3. The chain recombines TRBV18 with TRBJ1-4; tentative D call: TRBD1 (5 bases). Trimming stripped 2 bases from V and 7 bases from J, with 11 bases between. Germline CDR1 is KGHSH and CDR2 is LQKENI. The CDR3 length is 14 residues. CDR3 nucleotide sequence: TGTGCCAGCTCACCAGGGACTGGAGGTGAAAAACTGTTTTTT. Protein product: CASSPGTGGEKLFF.

This chain uses TRBV3-1 (or the pseudogene TRBV3-2) with TRBJ1-1, with D hard to call. Looked up from germline, CDR1 is LGHDT and CDR2 is YNNKEL (reference sequence). The CDR3 runs to 13 residues. Deletions cut 5 bases from V and 1 base from J, with 8 bases between. CDR3 amino acids: CASSSRGNTEAFF. CDR3 sequence (DNA): TGTGCCAGCAGCAGCCGGGGGAACACTGAAGCTTTCTTT.

This clone was counted only a few times. This chain joins TRBV7-2 and TRBJ2-3, with TRBD2 identical over 12 bases. With V trimmed by 5 bases and J by 6 bases, 9 bases remained unmatched. The germline gives CDR1 SGHTA, CDR2 FQGNSA. CDR3 length: 16 amino acids. The CDR3 reads CASSDRLAGVSDTQYF. CDR3 coding DNA: TGTGCCAGCAGCGACCGACTAGCGGGAGTTTCGGATACGCAGTATTTT.

This chain uses TRBV28 with TRBJ1-1, with D perhaps TRBD1 (5 bases). The CDR3 is 16 residues long. Trimming pared 0 bases from V and 1 base from J, leaving 12 bases between. Germline V gives CDR1 MDHEN, CDR2 SYDVKM. CDR3 sequence: CASSLWGGNSNTEAFF. The CDR3, as DNA: TGTGCCAGCAGTTTATGGGGGGGGAATTCGAACACTGAAGCTTTCTTT. Using reference TRBV28 and TRBJ1-1 for the parts outside the CDR3, the full variable domain is DVKVTQSSRYLVKRTGEKVFLECVQDMDHENMFWYRQDPGLGLRLIYFSYDVKMKEKGDIPEGYSVSREKKERFSLILESASTNQTSMYLCASSLWGGNSNTEAFFGQGTRLTVV.

The chain carries TRBV7-2 and TRBJ2-1; perhaps TRBD1 as D (5 bases). The CDR3 runs 16 residues. V was trimmed by 6 bases and J by 6 bases, leaving 21 bases between them. The V gene's germline CDR1 is SGHTA and CDR2 FQGNSA. CDR3 protein: CASSALARTPANEQFF. CDR3 sequence (DNA): TGTGCCAGCAGTGCCCTGGCTCGGACACCTGCCAATGAGCAGTTCTTC.

The gene calls are TRBV5-6 and TRBJ2-1, with 8 bases matching TRBD1. V gave up 2 bases and J gave up 3 bases; unmatched junction bases: 1. Germline V lookup: CDR1 SGHDT, CDR2 YYEEEE. This CDR3 has 14 amino acids. The CDR3 is CASSLQGGYNEQFF. CDR3 nucleotide sequence: TGTGCCAGCAGCTTACAGGGGGGCTACAATGAGCAGTTCTTC. Combining the CDR3 with reference TRBV5-6 and TRBJ2-1 gives the whole variable domain DAGVTQSPTHLIKTRGQQVTLRCSPKSGHDTVSWYQQALGQGPQFIFQYYEEEERQRGNFPDRFSGHQFPNYSSELNVNALLLGDSALYLCASSLQGGYNEQFFGPGTRLTVL.

The chain joins TRBV19 to TRBJ1-2; D possibly corresponds to TRBD1 (6 bases). The V gene lost 8 bases and the J gene lost 0 bases, with 19 bases spanning the gap. The V gene's germline CDR1 is LNHDA and CDR2 SQIVND (reference sequence). The CDR3 has 16 residues. CDR3 nucleotides: TGTGCCAGTCACCAGGGGTTGACACTGGCTAACTATGGCTACACCTTC. Translation gives CASHQGLTLANYGYTF.

The gene calls are TRBV7-2 and TRBJ2-1; D is possibly TRBD2 (6 bases). The ends were cut back, 5 bases at V and 5 bases at J, with 19 bases in the middle. The CDR3 covers 16 residues. Germline-derived CDR1 and CDR2 are SGHTA and FQGNSA. The CDR3 DNA reads as TGTGCCAGCAGCCCCCGTTGGGGAGCGGGTCACAATGAGCAGTTCTTC. As protein: CASSPRWGAGHNEQFF. Together with reference TRBV7-2 and TRBJ2-1, the CDR3 gives the full variable domain: GAGVSQSPSNKVTEKGKDVELRCDPISGHTALYWYRQSLGQGLEFLIYFQGNSAPDKSGLPSDRFSAERTGGSVSTLTIQRTQQEDSAVYLCASSPRWGAGHNEQFFGPGTRLTVL.

This clone was recorded only once. The genes are TRBV21-1 and TRBJ1-1; the table gives TRBD1 as D, unverified against the DNA. TRBV21-1 is shown as a pseudogene. This CDR3 region has 15 residues. CDR3 in amino acids: CASSKGGEMNTEAFF. DNA of the CDR3: TGTGCCAGCAGCAAAGGGGGCGAGATGAACACTGAAGCTTTCTTT.

For the CDR3, the DNA is TGTGCCAGCACCTTTAGGGGTTTCGATGGCTACACCTTC. Translated: CASTFRGFDGYTF. J is TRBJ1-2 and V is TRBV7-8; perhaps TRBD1 as D (5 bases). Deletions cut 7 bases from V and 6 bases from J, with 15 bases between. Germline CDR1 is SGHVS and CDR2 is FQNEAQ. This CDR3 spans 13 amino acids.

The chain couples TRBV5-5 to TRBJ2-6; D not certain. The CDR3 runs 15 residues. Per germline, CDR1 SGHKS and CDR2 YYEKEE (reference sequence). The V end lost 5 bases, the J end lost 1 base, and 10 bases lay between the germline ends. The CDR3 loop reads CASSTFESGANVLTF. The CDR3 DNA reads as TGTGCCAGCAGTACCTTTGAGTCTGGGGCCAACGTCCTGACTTTC.

The chain employs TRBV27 and TRBJ1-2, with 7 positions matching TRBD1. In germline, CDR1 is MNHEY, CDR2 SMNVEV (reference sequence). V shed 8 bases and J 1 base; nucleotides not matched to a gene: 4. The CDR3 is 13 amino acids. The CDR3 nucleotides are TGTGCCAGCCGACGGGACAGTAACTATGGCTACACCTTC. Amino acids: CASRRDSNYGYTF.

The genes are TRBV9 and TRBJ1-2; TRBD1 matches 8 bases. After removal of 4 bases from V and 0 bases from J, the junction contained 8 bases not matched to a gene. Germline V gives CDR1 SGDLS, CDR2 YYNGEE. This CDR3 comprises 16 residues. This CDR3 reads CASSPTQGAANYGYTF. The DNA of the CDR3 is TGTGCCAGCAGCCCTACGCAGGGGGCTGCTAACTATGGCTACACCTTC.

This chain joins TRBV5-1 and TRBJ2-2; 12 bases fit TRBD1. This CDR3 region has 16 residues. Germline V gene data show CDR1 as SGHRS and CDR2 as YFSETQ. V gave up 4 bases and J gave up 7 bases; unmatched junction bases: 8. The CDR3 nucleotides read TGCGCCAGCAGCACCCGGGACAGGGGGCGCGGCGGGGAGCTGTTTTTT. Amino acid sequence: CASSTRDRGRGGELFF.

The genes are TRBV7-2 and TRBJ2-7, with 11 bases lining up with TRBD1. CDR3 size: 16 residues. Trimming at V came to 3 bases and at J to 6 bases, leaving 10 bases not matched to a gene. Germline values: CDR1 SGHTA, CDR2 FQGNSA. The CDR3 sequence: CASSFYSDRGRFEQYF. The CDR3 DNA reads TGTGCCAGCAGCTTTTATTCGGACAGGGGGCGCTTCGAGCAGTACTTC.

The chain joins TRBV24-1 to TRBJ1-4; TRBD1 matches at 8 bases. The junction had 0 bases not matched to a gene; V was cut back by 3 bases and J by 1 base. This CDR3 spans 15 amino acids. Germline CDR1 reads KGHDR; CDR2 reads SFDVKD. CDR3 region: CATSDTGGTNEKLFF. For the CDR3, the DNA is TGTGCCACCAGTGATACAGGGGGAACTAATGAAAAACTGTTTTTT.

V usage is TRBV10-3 and J usage is TRBJ1-1; the match to TRBD1 covers 7 bases. The CDR3 length is 17 residues. CDR1 and CDR2 from the germline V gene are ENHRY and SYGVKD. V was clipped by 0 bases and J by 6 bases; unmatched bases: 13. In DNA form, the CDR3 reads TGTGCCATCAGTGAGTCCGGGACAGAAACTTTGTGGGCTGAAGCTTTCTTT. It translates to CAISESGTETLWAEAFF.

The chain employs TRBV20-1 and TRBJ1-4; 7 nucleotides align to TRBD1. Germline loops: CDR1 DFQATT, CDR2 SNEGSKA (reference sequence). The ends lost 6 bases at V and 8 bases at J; junction bases unmatched: 3. The CDR3 loop spans 11 amino acids. The CDR3, as DNA: TGCAGTGCCCCGGACAGGGAAAAACTGTTTTTT. Its protein product is CSAPDREKLFF.

The genes are TRBV7-7 and TRBJ2-7; D might be TRBD1 (6 bases). The CDR3 extends over 15 amino acids. Trimming stripped 0 bases from V and 3 bases from J, with 12 bases between. Germline CDR1 is SSHAT and CDR2 is FNYEAQ (reference sequence). CDR3 protein: CASSLAGGGRYEQYF. The CDR3 DNA sequence: TGTGCCAGCAGCTTAGCGGGTGGGGGCCGCTACGAGCAGTACTTC.

The chain carries TRBV2 and TRBJ2-1, with TRBD1 matching over 7 bases. V lost 7 bases, J lost 5 bases, and 5 bases stayed unmatched. Germline CDR1 reads SNHLY; CDR2 reads FYNNEI. The CDR3 has 13 residues. DNA of the CDR3: TGTGCCAGCAACAGGGGCGCAAACAATGAGCAGTTCTTC. Its protein product is CASNRGANNEQFF.

The gene calls are TRBV10-3 and TRBJ1-1, with D possibly TRBD1 on 5 matching bases. This CDR3 contains 14 residues. The germline gives CDR1 ENHRY, CDR2 SYGVKD. V was pared by 6 bases and J by 9 bases, with 20 bases between. The CDR3 region is CAISDDRITLKAFF. The CDR3 DNA is TGTGCCATCAGCGACGACAGAATAACACTGAAAGCTTTCTTT.

CDR3 amino acids: CASSGDRDLLHF. The CDR3 DNA sequence: TGTGCCAGTAGTGGGGACAGGGATCTCCTCCACTTT. The chain employs TRBV19 and TRBJ1-6, with 9 bases lining up with TRBD1. The germline V gene encodes CDR1 LNHDA and CDR2 SQIVND (reference sequence). V was pared by 5 bases and J by 15 bases, with 5 bases of the junction left unmatched. The CDR3 length is 12 residues.

The gene calls are TRBV10-3 and TRBJ1-2; TRBD1 matches at 7 bases. The CDR3 is 15 residues long. The germline V gene encodes CDR1 ENHRY and CDR2 SYGVKD. The V gene end was trimmed by 7 bases and the J gene end by 1 base; junction bases not matched to a gene: 9. CDR3 DNA: TGTGCCATCAAAGAGGGGGCTGGAAATAACTATGGCTACACCTTC. This codes for CAIKEGAGNNYGYTF.